Shown below are 10 T cell receptor beta chains from a single sample sequenced in a study of cytomegalovirus exposure and HLA in healthy donors. The PCR ran on 60 Vbeta and 13 Jbeta primers. The repertoire was sequenced with immunoSEQ multiplex PCR; TCRdb's copy has only in-frame clones and lacks some. The table includes 120,000 to 150,000 clones, about 75% detected once. Sequencing was carried out using PBMCs. These receptors all come from a young woman in good health and CMV-seronegative.

The V and J genes are TRBV9 and TRBJ2-1; 8 bases are a match to TRBD1. The V segment lost 4 bases and the J segment 0 bases; nucleotides outside the gene matches: 6. Germline V gene data show CDR1 as SGDLS and CDR2 as YYNGEE. The CDR3 runs to 16 residues. CDR3 coding DNA: TGTGCCAGCAGCTCTTCAGGGGGCCTCTCCTACAATGAGCAGTTCTTC. This encodes CASSSSGGLSYNEQFF. Drawing the rest from reference TRBV9 and TRBJ2-1, the complete variable domain is DSGVTQTPKHLITATGQRVTLRCSPRSGDLSVYWYQQSLDQGLQFLIQYYNGEERAKGNILERFSAQQFPDLHSELNLSSLELGDSALYFCASSSSGGLSYNEQFFGPGTRLTVL.

This chain joins TRBV7-9 and TRBJ1-1; D might be TRBD1 (6 bases). The CDR3 covers 17 residues. V shed 5 bases and J shed 3 bases, with 22 bases lying between them. In germline, CDR1 is SEHNR, CDR2 FQNEAQ (reference sequence). Here the CDR3 reads CASSKRGAGFGDTEAFF. The CDR3 nucleotides are TGTGCCAGCAGCAAGCGGGGGGCCGGGTTCGGTGACACTGAAGCTTTCTTT.

The chain uses TRBV18 and TRBJ2-1; 13 positions agree with TRBD2. The CDR3 totals 15 residues. V trimming: 2 bases; J trimming: 5 bases; junction bases outside the gene matches: 0. CDR1 and CDR2 (germline): KGHSH, LQKENI. For the CDR3, the DNA is TGTGCCAGCTCACCAGGACTAGCGGGGGACAATGAGCAGTTCTTC. It yields the protein CASSPGLAGDNEQFF.

This clone has more than one count but fewer than ten. The chain is built from TRBV6-1 and TRBJ2-5; 10 bases fit TRBD1. Germline CDR1 is MNHNS and CDR2 is SASEGT. Trimming cost V 6 bases and J 9 bases; bases outside gene matches: 7. The CDR3 is 13 amino acids. The CDR3 coding sequence is TGTGCCAGCAGCCGCACCGGGACAGGGGCCCAGTACTTC. Protein: CASSRTGTGAQYF.

The V call is TRBV15, the J call TRBJ2-5, with TRBD2 matching over 7 bases. This CDR3 is 14 amino acids long. The germline V gene encodes CDR1 LNHNV and CDR2 YYDKDF (reference sequence). V was pared by 0 bases and J by 4 bases, with 2 bases of the junction left unmatched. This CDR3 reads CATSRDRGRETQYF. The CDR3 DNA reads as TGTGCCACCAGCAGAGATCGCGGGAGAGAGACCCAGTACTTC. The full variable domain, its missing parts supplied by reference TRBV15 and TRBJ2-5, is DAMVIQNPRYQVTQFGKPVTLSCSQTLNHNVMYWYQQKSSQAPKLLFHYYDKDFNNEADTPDNFQSRRPNTSFCFLDIRSPGLGDTAMYLCATSRDRGRETQYFGPGTRLLVL.

The chain employs TRBV5-6 and TRBJ1-1, with TRBD1 matching over 9 bases. The CDR3 totals 15 residues. Trimming removed 4 bases from V and 0 bases from J; junction bases left unmatched: 4. Germline V gene data show CDR1 as SGHDT and CDR2 as YYEEEE. In DNA, the CDR3 is TGTGCCAGCAGCGGTAGACAGGGGGTGAACACTGAAGCTTTCTTT. Protein sequence: CASSGRQGVNTEAFF.

V gene TRBV5-6 combines with J gene TRBJ2-1; D perhaps matches TRBD1 (6 bases). The V and J ends lost 2 bases and 4 bases respectively, with 7 bases between them. This CDR3 contains 13 residues. CDR1 and CDR2 (germline): SGHDT, YYEEEE. CDR3 nucleotides: TGTGCCAGCAGCTTAGGACAGTACAATGAGCAGTTCTTC. Translation gives CASSLGQYNEQFF. Full variable domain (outside the CDR3, taken from reference TRBV5-6 and TRBJ2-1): DAGVTQSPTHLIKTRGQQVTLRCSPKSGHDTVSWYQQALGQGPQFIFQYYEEEERQRGNFPDRFSGHQFPNYSSELNVNALLLGDSALYLCASSLGQYNEQFFGPGTRLTVL.

The chain links TRBV11-3 to TRBJ1-1; 8 bases map to TRBD1. The CDR3 spans 14 residues. J gave up 4 bases and V 5 bases, and 6 bases lay outside the gene matches. Germline values: CDR1 SGHNT, CDR2 YENEEA. The CDR3 here is CASSKGQGITEAFF. DNA of the CDR3: TGTGCCAGCAGCAAAGGACAGGGTATCACTGAAGCTTTCTTT.

This clone was seen only once. The chain couples TRBV5-6 to TRBJ1-4; D remains unclear. V was clipped by 4 bases and J by 4 bases, with 8 bases between them. This CDR3 region has 13 residues. Germline V gene sequence: CDR1 SGHDT, CDR2 YYEEEE. The CDR3 coding sequence is TGTGCCAGCAGCGTCGCGGTTAATGAAAAACTGTTTTTT. The encoded protein is CASSVAVNEKLFF.

This rearrangement joins TRBV7-6 to TRBJ2-3; D remains ambiguous. V gave up 0 bases and J gave up 0 bases, with 10 bases separating them. The CDR3 is 16 amino acids. Germline values: CDR1 SGHVS, CDR2 FNYEAQ. The CDR3, as DNA: TGTGCCAGCAGCTTAGCTCAGCACAGAAGCACAGATACGCAGTATTTT. Translating gives CASSLAQHRSTDTQYF.